One T cell receptor (beta chain) is described in this entry. Its matching antigen is unknown. All donors comprised healthy Caucasians. These data belong to a study of identical twins. The ends were cut back, 4 bases at V and 4 bases at J, with 21 bases in the middle. Germline V gene data show CDR1 as SGHNT and CDR2 as YYREEE (reference sequence). The CDR3 is made up of 18 amino acids. Regarding the study as a whole: Models predicted less out-of-frame TCR alpha sharing in monozygotic twins than was found.

TCRdb re-called the 5' RACE reads through MiXCR, storing one row per CDR3 protein. The data hold roughly 720,000 distinct CDR3 sequences, with roughly 18% observed a single time. The sample also formed part of further work on T cells expressing NK-cell markers. That paper notes: The study drew TCR beta repertoires from sorted CD3+CD56+NKG2C+, CD3+CD56+NKG2C- and CD3+CD56-NKG2C+ T cells. The CD3+CD56-NKG2C+ fraction of several donors was likewise dominated by these clonotypes.

The chain has TRBV5-4 and TRBJ2-6; D might be TRBD2 (5 bases). The sequence was obtained from a woman aged 18-29 years in good health. Sequences were obtained from PBMCs. The DNA of the CDR3 is TGTGCCAGCAGCACCCTTAGAGTCCGGGGTGCCGGGGCCAACGTCCTGACTTTC. As protein: CASSTLRVRGAGANVLTF.